The present entry profiles one T cell receptor beta chain with its context. In the study's own analysis: With immunoSEQ giving junction-only sequences and no quality scores, filtering differed. Repertoires were generated with immunoSEQ multiplex PCR, while TCRdb's copy carries only in-frame clones and drops some. The DNA was the basis for D and trimming; V, J and clone size are from that table. The table has approximately 710,000 clones, 90% seen once; the top ten hold approximately 35%. This specimen belongs to a study of shared clonotypes between healthy human individuals. CDR1 and CDR2 (germline): SGHRS, YFSETQ. V lost 3 bases and J 8 bases, leaving 27 bases between the germline ends. The CDR3 is made up of 18 amino acids.

The source is a man younger than 35 in good health. Some clones in this sample may be carry-over from other donors' samples. The chain joins TRBV5-1 to TRBJ2-1, with a possible D match to TRBD2 (6 bases). The sequenced sample was memory CD8+ T cells from PBMCs. Indicated subset: CD45RO+ cells pooled with CCR7-negative TemRA cells. CDR3 loop: CASSSPGYRGIRDYEQFF. CDR3 nucleotides: TGCGCCAGCAGCTCGCCAGGCTATCGCGGGATAAGGGACTATGAGCAGTTCTTC. Using reference TRBV5-1 and TRBJ2-1 for the parts outside the CDR3, the full variable domain is KAGVTQTPRYLIKTRGQQVTLSCSPISGHRSVSWYQQTPGQGLQFLFEYFSETQRNKGNFPGRFSGRQFSNSRSEMNVSTLELGDSALYLCASSSPGYRGIRDYEQFFGPGTRLTVL.